The 22 T cell receptor beta chains below come from one sample, sequenced in a study of OX40 agonist ivuxolimab in advanced cancers. Sequencing was performed with immunoSEQ multiplex PCR; in TCRdb, only in-frame clones are kept and a portion is missing. The data contain around 76,000 clones, approximately 88% of them singletons. The sequencing used CD4+ or CD8+ T cells sorted from blood, collected in a trial of the OX40 agonist ivuxolimab. Every receptor here comes from an adult with an advanced solid tumor such as melanoma, head and neck, liver or kidney cancer.

This clone was found a few times. The CDR3, as DNA: TGTGCCAGCAGCTTAAGGGGCTACGAGCAGTACTTC. Translated: CASSLRGYEQYF. The V and J genes are TRBV5-6 and TRBJ2-7, with D possibly matching TRBD1 (5 bases). Trimming left V 2 bases short and J 3 bases short, with 6 bases between. CDR1 SGHDT and CDR2 YYEEEE come from the germline V gene. The length of the CDR3 is 12 residues.

The rearrangement uses TRBV27 and TRBJ2-5; 8 bases map to TRBD2. Germline loops: CDR1 MNHEY, CDR2 SMNVEV (reference sequence). CDR3 length: 11 amino acids. J gave up 5 bases and V 7 bases, and 0 bases lay outside the gene matches. CDR3 sequence: CASKREETQYF. DNA of the CDR3: TGTGCCAGCAAGCGGGAGGAGACCCAGTACTTC.

The chain uses TRBV6-1 and TRBJ2-7; 11 bases align to TRBD1. V was pared by 4 bases and J by 5 bases, with 7 bases of the junction left unmatched. Germline V gene lookup returns CDR1 MNHNS and CDR2 SASEGT. The CDR3 loop spans 15 amino acids. CDR3 coding DNA: TGTGCCAGCAGTGCCCGGGACAGGGGGATCCACGAGCAGTACTTC. Its translation is CASSARDRGIHEQYF.

This chain uses TRBV6-6 with TRBJ2-1; tentatively, D is TRBD2 (5 bases). CDR3 length: 13 residues. Germline CDR1 MNHNY, CDR2 SVGAGI (reference sequence). V lost 6 bases and J 15 bases, leaving 21 bases between the germline ends. CDR3 amino acids: CASSGGLDHPPFF. The CDR3 DNA reads TGTGCCAGCAGCGGCGGGCTAGACCATCCGCCGTTCTTC.

The J gene is TRBJ1-4, the V gene TRBV4-1; D is perhaps TRBD1 (6 bases). Trimming pared 3 bases from V and 8 bases from J, leaving 13 bases between. This CDR3 is 14 amino acids long. Germline V CDR1 and CDR2: MGHRA, YSYEKL. The DNA of the CDR3 is TGCGCCAGCAGCCAGAAGGACAGCGGCGAAAAACTGTTTTTT. The encoded protein is CASSQKDSGEKLFF.

This sequence joins TRBV21-1 and TRBJ2-7; the D call in the table, TRBD1, was not verified against the DNA. TRBV21-1 is a pseudogene segment. The CDR3 spans 11 residues. Written as DNA, the CDR3 is TGTGCCAGCCTGACAGGGGACGAGCAGTACTTC. It codes for CASLTGDEQYF.

The gene calls are TRBV2 and TRBJ1-1; TRBD1 might be the D (6 bases). The V and J ends lost 4 bases and 1 base respectively, with 10 bases between them. Per germline, CDR1 SNHLY and CDR2 FYNNEI. This CDR3 spans 14 amino acids. CDR3 DNA sequence: TGTGCCAGCAGTGTAATGGACAGGAACACTGAAGCTTTCTTT. Translated: CASSVMDRNTEAFF.

Notes on this clone: The junction does not match germline at one end; this may be a read error. CDR3 in DNA: TGTGCTAGCAGCTCTGGGCCCTTACCGGGACAGGGCACTTATAGCAATCAGCCCCAGCATTTT. It specifies CASSSGPLPGQGTYSNQPQHF. V and J are TRBV7-7 and TRBJ1-5, with TRBD1 identical over 9 bases. The germline gives CDR1 SSHAT, CDR2 FNYEAQ (reference sequence). The CDR3 has 21 residues.

Worth noting for this clone: The sample holds other DNA sequences that translate to the same CDR3. V usage is TRBV19 and J usage is TRBJ2-1; a weak D match, TRBD2 (5 bases). Trimming shortened V by 3 bases and J by 5 bases, and 8 bases separated the two germline ends. The CDR3 consists of 13 residues. Germline CDR1 and CDR2: LNHDA and SQIVND (reference sequence). CDR3 DNA sequence: TGTGCCAGTAGTATTGTCGGGAACAATGAGCAGTTCTTC. Residues: CASSIVGNNEQFF.

V gene TRBV6-6 combines with J gene TRBJ1-5; D is unresolved. This CDR3 contains 11 residues. Trimming pared 6 bases from V and 5 bases from J, leaving 5 bases between. Germline values: CDR1 MNHNY, CDR2 SVGAGI (reference sequence). The CDR3 here is CASRPDQPQHF. CDR3 bases: TGTGCCAGCAGACCCGATCAGCCCCAGCATTTT.

The chain carries TRBV6-1 and TRBJ2-2; D not certain. The CDR3 has 13 amino acids. Trimming shortened V by 7 bases and J by 3 bases, and 9 bases separated the two germline ends. Germline-derived CDR1 and CDR2 are MNHNS and SASEGT. Here the CDR3 DNA reads TGTGCCAGCACTCAGTCTTACACCGGGGAGCTGTTTTTT. Translating it yields CASTQSYTGELFF.

V usage is TRBV6-4 and J usage is TRBJ2-1; D remains ambiguous. The V gene's germline CDR1 is MRHNA and CDR2 SNTAGT. Trimming pared 0 bases from V and 3 bases from J, leaving 3 bases between. The CDR3 runs 13 residues. The CDR3 DNA follows: TGTGCCAGCAGTGACTCGGACTACAATGAGCAGTTCTTC. It specifies CASSDSDYNEQFF.

The rearrangement uses TRBV6-4 and TRBJ2-1; 8 nucleotides match TRBD1. Germline CDR1 reads MRHNA; CDR2 reads SNTAGT. The CDR3 is made up of 15 amino acids. Trimming took 3 bases from V and 2 from J; bases not matched to a gene: 3. CDR3 DNA sequence: TGTGCCAGCAGTGAGGGGACAGGACCCTACAATGAGCAGTTCTTC. It yields the protein CASSEGTGPYNEQFF.

The chain is built from TRBV29-1 and TRBJ2-1; tentative D call: TRBD2 (6 bases). The CDR3 has 11 amino acids. With 5 bases removed from V and 7 bases from J, the gap between germline ends came to 9 bases. Germline V lookup: CDR1 SQVTM, CDR2 ANQGSEA. CDR3 in DNA: TGCAGCGTTCGGGACTTAAATGAGCAGTTCTTC. It encodes CSVRDLNEQFF.

About this clone itself: Other DNA sequences in this sample translate to the same CDR3. The J gene is TRBJ2-1, the V gene TRBV27; D gene uncertain. This CDR3 has 12 residues. Between the trimmed V and J ends, which lost 3 bases and 1 base, there was a span of 1 base. Germline CDR1 is MNHEY and CDR2 is SMNVEV (reference sequence). Here the CDR3 reads CASSLSYNEQFF. The CDR3 DNA follows: TGTGCCAGCAGTTTGTCCTACAATGAGCAGTTCTTC.

The chain couples TRBV28 to TRBJ2-4; D not resolved. CDR1 MDHEN and CDR2 SYDVKM come from the germline V gene. The CDR3 runs 13 residues. The ends were cut back, 6 bases at V and 3 bases at J, with 9 bases in the middle. The CDR3 loop is CASSPPGKNIQYF. In DNA, the CDR3 is TGTGCCAGCAGCCCCCCCGGCAAAAACATTCAGTACTTC. Variable domain in full (rest from reference TRBV28 and TRBJ2-4): DVKVTQSSRYLVKRTGEKVFLECVQDMDHENMFWYRQDPGLGLRLIYFSYDVKMKEKGDIPEGYSVSREKKERFSLILESASTNQTSMYLCASSPPGKNIQYFGAGTRLSVL.

The gene calls are TRBV7-3 and TRBJ2-1, with 11 bases fitting TRBD2. The length of the CDR3 is 14 residues. The germline gives CDR1 SGHTA, CDR2 FQGTGA. Trimming took 5 bases from V and 13 from J; bases not matched to a gene: 10. The CDR3 DNA sequence: TGTGCCAGCAGCCTGAAGGTAGCGGGAGGGGAACAGTTCTTC. Translation gives CASSLKVAGGEQFF.

The rearrangement links TRBV7-2 to TRBJ2-5; D not resolved. The DNA end is a closer match to TRBJ2-7, so the J assignment may be wrong. The CDR3 runs 11 residues. The germline gives CDR1 SGHTA, CDR2 FQGNSA. CDR3 residues: CASSLHYEQYF. For the CDR3, the DNA is TGTGCCAGCAGCTTACACTACGAGCAGTACTTC.

J is TRBJ2-1 and V is TRBV6-5; 8 bases align to TRBD2. This CDR3 region has 15 residues. The germline V gene has CDR1 MNHEY and CDR2 SVGAGI. V trimming: 4 bases; J trimming: 7 bases; junction bases outside the gene matches: 9. The CDR3 nucleotides are TGTGCCAGCAGTTTCGCCGGGACTAGTTCGAATGAGCAGTTCTTC. Translation: CASSFAGTSSNEQFF.

This clone came up once. The chain uses TRBV5-1 and TRBJ1-1; 8 nucleotides agree with TRBD1. This CDR3 region has 16 residues. Germline V gives CDR1 SGHRS, CDR2 YFSETQ. Unmatched junction bases numbered 8, after V lost 3 bases and J lost 1 base. The CDR3 sequence is CASSSVTGVGNTEAFF. The DNA for the CDR3 is TGCGCCAGCAGCTCGGTGACAGGGGTTGGGAACACTGAAGCTTTCTTT.

The gene calls are TRBV6-5 and TRBJ2-7; tentatively, D is TRBD2 (6 bases). Trimming removed 0 bases from V and 3 bases from J, with 12 bases in between. The CDR3 has 15 residues. CDR1 and CDR2 (germline): MNHEY, SVGAGI. In DNA, the CDR3 is TGTGCCAGCAGTTACTCGATTACCGGGAGCTACGAGCAGTACTTC. Its protein product is CASSYSITGSYEQYF.

The chain has TRBV6-6 and TRBJ2-7; 10 positions agree with TRBD1. From germline, CDR1 is MNHNY and CDR2 SVGAGI (reference sequence). The CDR3 spans 15 residues. The V gene end was trimmed by 6 bases and the J gene end by 1 base; junction bases not matched to a gene: 6. Written as DNA, the CDR3 is TGTGCCAGCAGAATAGGGACAGGGGAGTCCTACGAGCAGTACTTC. Translated, it gives CASRIGTGESYEQYF.